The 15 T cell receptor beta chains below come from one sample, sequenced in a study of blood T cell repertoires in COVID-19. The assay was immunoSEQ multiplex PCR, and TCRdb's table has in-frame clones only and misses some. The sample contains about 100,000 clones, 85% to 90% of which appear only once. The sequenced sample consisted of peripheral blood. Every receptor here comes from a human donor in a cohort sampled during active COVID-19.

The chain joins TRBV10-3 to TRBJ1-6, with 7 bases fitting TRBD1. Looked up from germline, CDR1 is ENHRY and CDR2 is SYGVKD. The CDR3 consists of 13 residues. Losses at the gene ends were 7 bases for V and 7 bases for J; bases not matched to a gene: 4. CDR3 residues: CAIKGTENSPLHF. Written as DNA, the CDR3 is TGTGCCATCAAGGGGACAGAAAATTCACCCCTCCACTTT.

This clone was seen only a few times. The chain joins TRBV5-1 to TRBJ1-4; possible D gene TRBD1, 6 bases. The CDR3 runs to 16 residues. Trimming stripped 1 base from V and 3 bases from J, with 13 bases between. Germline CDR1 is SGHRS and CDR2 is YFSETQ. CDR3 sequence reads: CASSLTGIVANEKLFF. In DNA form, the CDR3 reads TGCGCCAGCAGCTTGACAGGGATCGTGGCTAATGAAAAACTGTTTTTT.

CDR3 DNA sequence: TGCGCCAGCAGCCAAGCGCGAGGCGGGAGCGTCTACGAGCAGTACTTC. Translated, it gives CASSQARGGSVYEQYF. This chain joins TRBV4-3 and TRBJ2-7, with 7 positions matching TRBD2. Unmatched junction bases numbered 9, after V lost 1 base and J lost 3 bases. CDR1 is LGHNA, CDR2 YSLEER, per germline. The CDR3 runs 16 residues.

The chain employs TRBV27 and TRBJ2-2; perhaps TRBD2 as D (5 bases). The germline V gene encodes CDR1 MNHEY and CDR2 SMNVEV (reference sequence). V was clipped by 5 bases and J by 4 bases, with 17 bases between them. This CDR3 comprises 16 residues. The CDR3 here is CASSPPRIGSTGELFF. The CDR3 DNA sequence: TGTGCCAGCAGTCCCCCCAGGATTGGGAGCACCGGGGAGCTGTTTTTT.

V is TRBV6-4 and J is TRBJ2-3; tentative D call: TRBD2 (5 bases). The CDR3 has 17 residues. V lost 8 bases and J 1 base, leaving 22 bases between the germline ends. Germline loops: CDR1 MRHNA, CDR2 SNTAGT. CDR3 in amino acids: CASSPTPRKGGTDTQYF. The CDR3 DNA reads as TGTGCCAGCTCCCCCACACCCCGTAAGGGAGGCACAGATACGCAGTATTTT.

The CDR3 region has the DNA TGTGCCAGCAGCTCATCGTCTTGGACAGGCGATGAGCAGTTCTTC. Translated, it gives CASSSSSWTGDEQFF. This rearrangement joins TRBV7-9 to TRBJ2-1, with 7 bases lining up with TRBD1. V trimming: 4 bases; J trimming: 8 bases; junction bases outside the gene matches: 11. Germline V gives CDR1 SEHNR, CDR2 FQNEAQ (reference sequence). This CDR3 has 15 amino acids.

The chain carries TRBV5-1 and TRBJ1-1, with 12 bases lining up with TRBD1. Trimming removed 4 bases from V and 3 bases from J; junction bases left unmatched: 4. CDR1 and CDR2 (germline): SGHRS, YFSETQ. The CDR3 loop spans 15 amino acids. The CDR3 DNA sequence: TGCGCCAGCAGCGGGACAGGGGGCAGGTACACTGAAGCTTTCTTT. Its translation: CASSGTGGRYTEAFF.

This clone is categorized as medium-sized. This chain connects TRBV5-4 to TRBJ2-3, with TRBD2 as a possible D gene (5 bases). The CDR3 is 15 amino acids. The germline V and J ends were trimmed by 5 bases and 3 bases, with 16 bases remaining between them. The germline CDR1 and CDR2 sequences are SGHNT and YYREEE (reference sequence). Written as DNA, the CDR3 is TGTGCCAGCAGACCAGGTATCGAGCGGACAGATACGCAGTATTTT. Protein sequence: CASRPGIERTDTQYF.

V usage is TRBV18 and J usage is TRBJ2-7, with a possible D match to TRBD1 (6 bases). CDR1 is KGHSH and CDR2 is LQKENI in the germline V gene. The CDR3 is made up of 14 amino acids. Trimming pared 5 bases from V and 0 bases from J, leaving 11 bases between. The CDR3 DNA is TGTGCCAGCTCAGGGGGCGGGTCCTCCTACGAGCAGTACTTC. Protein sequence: CASSGGGSSYEQYF.

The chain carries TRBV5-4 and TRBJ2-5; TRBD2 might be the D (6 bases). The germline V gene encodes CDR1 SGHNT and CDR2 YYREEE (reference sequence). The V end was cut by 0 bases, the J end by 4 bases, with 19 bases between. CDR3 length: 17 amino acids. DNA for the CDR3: TGTGCCAGCAGCTTGGGCGGAGGGAAGGTAATAGGAGAGACCCAGTACTTC. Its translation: CASSLGGGKVIGETQYF.

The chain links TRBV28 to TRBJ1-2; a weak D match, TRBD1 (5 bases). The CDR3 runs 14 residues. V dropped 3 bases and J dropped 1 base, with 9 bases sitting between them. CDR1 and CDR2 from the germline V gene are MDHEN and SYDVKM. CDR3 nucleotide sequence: TGTGCCAGCAGTTTTAGGGGCGGTAACTATGGCTACACCTTC. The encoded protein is CASSFRGGNYGYTF.

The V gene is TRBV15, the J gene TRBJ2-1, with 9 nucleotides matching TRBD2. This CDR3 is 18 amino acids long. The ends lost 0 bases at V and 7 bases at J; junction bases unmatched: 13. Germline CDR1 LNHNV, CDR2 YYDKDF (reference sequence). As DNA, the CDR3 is TGTGCCACCAGCAGAGATCATGCGCGGGAGGGCGGATTTAATGAGCAGTTCTTC. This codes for CATSRDHAREGGFNEQFF.

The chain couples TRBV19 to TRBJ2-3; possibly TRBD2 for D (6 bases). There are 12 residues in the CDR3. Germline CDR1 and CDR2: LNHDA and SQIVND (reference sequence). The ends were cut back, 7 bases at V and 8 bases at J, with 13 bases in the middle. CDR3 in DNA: TGTGCCAGTACGGCGGGAAGCGGTACGCAGTATTTT. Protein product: CASTAGSGTQYF.

CDR3 nucleotides: TGTGCCAGCAGCGTAGGACCTCAGGGAAGAACTAATGAAAAACTGTTTTTT. As protein: CASSVGPQGRTNEKLFF. The rearrangement uses TRBV9 and TRBJ1-4; D is possibly TRBD1 (5 bases). In germline, CDR1 is SGDLS, CDR2 YYNGEE. The ends were cut back, 0 bases at V and 1 base at J, with 13 bases in the middle. The CDR3 is 17 residues long.

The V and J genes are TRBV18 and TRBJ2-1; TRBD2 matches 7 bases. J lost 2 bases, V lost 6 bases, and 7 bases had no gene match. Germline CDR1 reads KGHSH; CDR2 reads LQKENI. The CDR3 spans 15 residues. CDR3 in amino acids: CASSQLGGTYNEQFF. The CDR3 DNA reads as TGTGCCAGCTCCCAGTTGGGGGGGACCTACAATGAGCAGTTCTTC. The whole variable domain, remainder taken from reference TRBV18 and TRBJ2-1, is NAGVMQNPRHLVRRRGQEARLRCSPMKGHSHVYWYRQLPEEGLKFMVYLQKENIIDESGMPKERFSAEFPKEGPSILRIQQVVRGDSAAYFCASSQLGGTYNEQFFGPGTRLTVL.